Sequencing of this T cell receptor (beta chain) was carried out in a study of response to subunit inactivated influenza vaccine. Whole-study results and caveats: The study's authors posited that every seasonal influenza vaccination enlists few new T cells.

TCRdb itself ran the RT-PCR reads through MiXCR, one entry per CDR3 protein. The sample gives 540,000 or so distinct CDR3 sequences, 13% of which show up once; around 13% is in the top ten. As concerns this clonotype: Its matching antigen is unknown.

V lost 1 base and J 0 bases, leaving 10 bases between the germline ends. The CDR3 length is 15 residues. Germline V gives CDR1 DFQATT, CDR2 SNEGSKA (reference sequence). This sequence originates from a man aged 50 to 60 who received an inactivated influenza vaccine. This specimen was PBMCs from blood, taken more than 35 days after vaccination. The chain links TRBV20-1 to TRBJ2-1, with a tentative D call TRBD2 (6 bases). The CDR3 loop reads CSARGAGSSYNEQFF. The CDR3 DNA is TGCAGTGCTAGAGGTGCGGGGTCCTCCTACAATGAGCAGTTCTTC.